This entry lists 19 T cell receptor beta chains sequenced from one sample in a study of T cells after yellow fever vaccination. TCRdb itself ran the 5' RACE reads through MiXCR, one entry per CDR3 protein. The sample lists almost 600,000 distinct CDR3 sequences, 13% occurring once. Here the sequenced sample was PBMCs, taken on the day of the yellow fever booster vaccination. Every receptor here comes from a man younger than 45 who received the YFV17D yellow fever vaccine.

CDR3 in amino acids: CSARRISGRSWYEQFF. The DNA for the CDR3 is TGCAGTGCTAGACGAATTAGCGGGAGATCGTGGTATGAGCAGTTCTTC. The J gene is TRBJ2-1, the V gene TRBV20-1; the match to TRBD2 covers 9 bases. Germline lookup yields CDR1 DFQATT and CDR2 SNEGSKA (reference sequence). Losses at the gene ends were 2 bases for V and 8 bases for J; bases not matched to a gene: 13. This CDR3 comprises 16 residues.

This clonotype was seen at least ten times. The chain links TRBV5-6 to TRBJ2-1, with 10 positions matching TRBD2. The CDR3 runs to 15 residues. Germline trimming cut 3 bases from V and 5 bases from J; bases unmatched to any gene: 5. Germline V gene data show CDR1 as SGHDT and CDR2 as YYEEEE. The CDR3: CASSWGTSADNEQFF. The DNA for the CDR3 is TGTGCCAGCAGCTGGGGGACTAGCGCTGACAATGAGCAGTTCTTC.

Only a few counts were recorded for this clonotype. V is TRBV20-1 and J is TRBJ2-2; D gene ambiguous. Trimming took off 0 bases at V and 0 bases at J, with 8 bases between the two ends. The CDR3 sequence is 15 residues long. Per germline, CDR1 DFQATT and CDR2 SNEGSKA (reference sequence). The CDR3, as DNA: TGCAGTGCTAGAGACCCCGGACCGAACACCGGGGAGCTGTTTTTT. Translated: CSARDPGPNTGELFF.

This clonotype was recorded a few times. The V gene is TRBV7-9, the J gene TRBJ1-1; a possible D gene is TRBD1 (6 bases). This CDR3 region has 13 residues. V lost 9 bases and J lost 4, with 15 bases in between. CDR1 SEHNR and CDR2 FQNEAQ come from the germline V gene (reference sequence). The CDR3 bases are TGTGCCAGTACCAGGGGTTTCGGCACTGAAGCTTTCTTT. Translation gives CASTRGFGTEAFF.

In this sample, this clonotype turned up a few times. J is TRBJ2-1 and V is TRBV5-1; D uncertain. Per the germline V gene, CDR1 is SGHRS and CDR2 is YFSETQ. This CDR3 is 17 amino acids long. Trimming cost V 0 bases and J 1 base, with 14 bases left between them. The CDR3 loop reads CASSLGVDSLSYNEQFF. The CDR3 DNA reads TGCGCCAGCAGCTTGGGGGTAGATTCCTTGTCCTACAATGAGCAGTTCTTC.

This rearrangement joins TRBV5-1 to TRBJ2-1, with 7 positions matching TRBD1. Germline V CDR1 and CDR2: SGHRS, YFSETQ. Unmatched junction bases numbered 7, after V lost 7 bases and J lost 3 bases. The CDR3 is 14 amino acids. The CDR3 sequence is CASEGDSLYNEQFF. The CDR3 DNA follows: TGCGCCAGCGAGGGGGACAGTCTCTACAATGAGCAGTTCTTC.

This clonotype was counted a few times. This chain connects TRBV7-6 to TRBJ2-3; TRBD2 matches 11 bases. The germline gives CDR1 SGHVS, CDR2 FNYEAQ. The CDR3 runs 15 residues. After removal of 5 bases from V and 4 bases from J, the junction contained 5 bases not matched to a gene. In DNA, the CDR3 is TGTGCCAGCAGCCTTAGCGGGAGGGTTGCAGATACGCAGTATTTT. Protein sequence: CASSLSGRVADTQYF.

This chain joins TRBV10-3 and TRBJ2-7; D is ambiguous. The CDR3 loop spans 13 amino acids. Germline V gene sequence: CDR1 ENHRY, CDR2 SYGVKD. V was cut by 5 bases and J by 6 bases, with 14 bases left in between. CDR3 bases: TGTGCCATCAGTTCCTCCATGGAGAGCGAGCAGTACTTC. As protein: CAISSSMESEQYF.

J is TRBJ2-7 and V is TRBV20-1; 11 bases are shared with TRBD2. With V trimmed by 6 bases and J by 2 bases, 9 bases remained unmatched. The germline gives CDR1 DFQATT, CDR2 SNEGSKA (reference sequence). The CDR3 has 15 amino acids. The CDR3 coding sequence is TGCAGTGCGAGGCCTGGGACTAGCGGCCCCTACGAGCAGTACTTC. It specifies CSARPGTSGPYEQYF.

V and J are TRBV5-1 and TRBJ1-4, with D perhaps matching TRBD1 (5 bases). V gave up 4 bases and J gave up 4 bases, with 17 bases separating them. Germline V gene data show CDR1 as SGHRS and CDR2 as YFSETQ. The CDR3 runs 16 residues. CDR3 sequence: CASSLAPGRINEKLFF. The CDR3 DNA follows: TGCGCCAGCAGCCTGGCCCCGGGACGGATTAATGAAAAACTGTTTTTT. The variable domain in full, completed from reference TRBV5-1 and TRBJ1-4, reads KAGVTQTPRYLIKTRGQQVTLSCSPISGHRSVSWYQQTPGQGLQFLFEYFSETQRNKGNFPGRFSGRQFSNSRSEMNVSTLELGDSALYLCASSLAPGRINEKLFFGSGTQLSVL.

The chain has TRBV3-1 and TRBJ2-6; TRBD1 agrees at 10 bases. This CDR3 has 20 residues. In germline, CDR1 is LGHDT, CDR2 YNNKEL (reference sequence). Germline trimming cut 3 bases from V and 1 base from J; bases unmatched to any gene: 12. The CDR3 spells CASSHSLRGQGWSGANVLTF. CDR3 nucleotide sequence: TGTGCCAGCAGCCACTCCCTAAGGGGACAGGGGTGGTCTGGGGCCAACGTCCTGACTTTC.

The chain couples TRBV5-1 to TRBJ2-1, with TRBD2 matching over 7 bases. Looked up from germline, CDR1 is SGHRS and CDR2 is YFSETQ. This CDR3 contains 15 residues. J gave up 3 bases and V 4 bases, and 7 bases lay outside the gene matches. DNA of the CDR3: TGCGCCAGCAGCGGGGGGGACTCGCACTACAATGAGCAGTTCTTC. This encodes CASSGGDSHYNEQFF.

This clonotype was counted between two and nine times. The chain couples TRBV7-2 to TRBJ2-7; D gene uncertain. V shed 3 bases and J shed 5 bases, with 11 bases lying between them. Germline V gene sequence: CDR1 SGHTA, CDR2 FQGNSA. The CDR3 runs to 13 residues. Here the CDR3 DNA reads TGTGCCAGCAGCTTCGCCGGGCAGGACGAGCAGTACTTC. It is translated as CASSFAGQDEQYF.

The chain carries TRBV27 and TRBJ2-7; D gene unclear. V lost 8 bases, J lost 2 bases, and 19 bases lay in between. CDR1 and CDR2 from the germline V gene are MNHEY and SMNVEV (reference sequence). This CDR3 region has 15 residues. CDR3 coding DNA: TGTGCCAGCGCGCGTGGGGTCTCTTTCGCCTACGAGCAGTACTTC. Translation gives CASARGVSFAYEQYF.

This clonotype was detected many times. The chain joins TRBV5-1 to TRBJ2-1, with TRBD2 identical over 8 bases. Germline loops: CDR1 SGHRS, CDR2 YFSETQ. J lost 2 bases, V lost 0 bases, and 1 base had no gene match. The CDR3 loop spans 15 amino acids. The CDR3, as DNA: TGCGCCAGCAGCTTGGCACTAGCGGCCTACAATGAGCAGTTCTTC. It yields the protein CASSLALAAYNEQFF.

This clonotype has just a few counts. This rearrangement joins TRBV5-1 to TRBJ2-1; TRBD2 agrees at 9 bases. V was pared by 0 bases and J by 6 bases, with 7 bases of the junction left unmatched. Germline CDR1 reads SGHRS; CDR2 reads YFSETQ. The CDR3 consists of 16 residues. CDR3 in amino acids: CASSLAPGTSFNEQFF. DNA for the CDR3: TGCGCCAGCAGCTTGGCCCCCGGGACTAGCTTCAATGAGCAGTTCTTC.

Only a few counts were recorded for this clonotype. V gene TRBV7-2 combines with J gene TRBJ2-3; the D is unclear. This CDR3 spans 14 amino acids. The V end was cut by 3 bases, the J end by 5 bases, with 12 bases between. The germline V gene encodes CDR1 SGHTA and CDR2 FQGNSA. CDR3 residues: CASSLRAVQDTQYF. CDR3 bases: TGTGCCAGCAGCTTGAGAGCAGTTCAAGATACGCAGTATTTT.

This clonotype has more than one count but fewer than ten. The chain combines TRBV10-3 with TRBJ2-3; D gene unclear. The CDR3 loop spans 12 amino acids. Germline lookup yields CDR1 ENHRY and CDR2 SYGVKD. With 3 bases removed from V and 6 bases from J, the gap between germline ends came to 7 bases. DNA of the CDR3: TGTGCCATCAGTGAAGTGGGGGATACGCAGTATTTT. It specifies CAISEVGDTQYF.

This chain uses TRBV7-2 with TRBJ2-1, with 7 bases matching TRBD2. This CDR3 comprises 15 residues. The V gene's germline CDR1 is SGHTA and CDR2 FQGNSA. V dropped 5 bases and J dropped 2; count of bases not matched to a gene: 6. CDR3 sequence: CASSPAGTTYNEQFF. The CDR3 DNA is TGTGCCAGCAGCCCAGCCGGGACTACCTACAATGAGCAGTTCTTC.